This is a list of T cell receptor beta chains from one sample in a study of blood T cell repertoires in COVID-19. The method was immunoSEQ multiplex PCR; TCRdb's version includes in-frame clones alone and lacks a portion of them. This sample has tens of thousands of clones, with around 86% found just once. Sequenced material: peripheral blood. The origin of the receptors is a woman aged 55-69 years with active COVID-19. Both conserved end residues are part of each CDR3. The D gene is left open where the match is weak. Clone size is shown for a subset of rows, as once, few, many or a class of expanded clone.

v_call	d_call	clone_size	j_call	cdr3_aa	cdr3_nt
TRBV12-1	-	-	TRBJ2-1	CASSPEEPSNEQFF	TGTGCCAGCAGCCCTGAGGAGCCGAGCAATGAGCAGTTCTTC
TRBV19	TRBD1	-	TRBJ1-1	CASRRQGTGTEAFF	TGTGCCAGTAGGCGACAGGGGACGGGTACTGAAGCTTTCTTT
TRBV30	TRBD2	-	TRBJ2-2	CAWSPLAGVITGELFF	TGTGCCTGGAGTCCGCTAGCGGGAGTGATCACCGGGGAGCTGTTTTTT
TRBV14	-	-	TRBJ1-1	CASSKRTEAFF	TGTGCCAGCAGCAAACGGACTGAAGCTTTCTTT
TRBV10-2	-	-	TRBJ2-7	CASRLTGASYEQYF	TGCGCCAGCAGATTGACTGGGGCCTCCTACGAGCAGTACTTC
TRBV7-3	-	-	TRBJ2-3	CASSGGASTDTQYF	TGTGCCAGCAGCGGGGGCGCTAGCACAGATACGCAGTATTTT
TRBV11-2	-	-	TRBJ1-2	CASSLRATGDGYTF	TGTGCCAGCAGCTTACGGGCTACAGGCGATGGCTACACCTTC
TRBV5-4	TRBD1	medium-sized	TRBJ2-7	CASSWGTEYEQYF	TGTGCCAGCAGCTGGGGGACAGAATACGAGCAGTACTTC
TRBV5-6	-	-	TRBJ2-7	CASSLSPSEYEQYF	TGTGCCAGCAGCTTGTCTCCTAGCGAATACGAGCAGTACTTC
TRBV2	TRBD1	few	TRBJ1-2	CASIPGTGGYGYTF	TGTGCCAGCATCCCCGGGACAGGAGGCTATGGCTACACCTTC
TRBV3-1/TRBV3-2	TRBD1	-	TRBJ1-1	CASSQGAWTGVTEAFF	TGTGCCAGCAGCCAAGGCGCATGGACAGGGGTCACTGAAGCTTTCTTT
TRBV6-6	TRBD1	-	TRBJ2-7	CASSYGTGTYEQYF	TGTGCCAGCAGTTACGGGACAGGGACCTACGAGCAGTACTTC
TRBV10-3	TRBD2	once	TRBJ2-1	CAISSSGGARNEQFF	TGTGCCATCAGTAGTAGCGGGGGGGCTCGTAATGAGCAGTTCTTC
TRBV11-2	TRBD2	-	TRBJ2-1	CASSLEPSGSTFF	TGTGCCAGCAGCTTAGAGCCTAGCGGGAGCACGTTCTTC
TRBV30	TRBD2	-	TRBJ2-5	CAWSQGLAGRETQYF	TGTGCCTGGAGTCAGGGGCTAGCGGGAAGGGAGACCCAGTACTTC
TRBV3-1/TRBV3-2	-	-	TRBJ2-2	CASSQLGAGELFF	TGTGCCAGCAGCCAACTAGGGGCCGGGGAGCTGTTTTTT
TRBV5-5	TRBD2	-	TRBJ2-1	CASSLRLGTSSNEQFF	TGTGCCAGCAGCCTACGCCTCGGGACTAGCAGCAATGAGCAGTTCTTC
TRBV10-2	-	-	TRBJ1-1	CASSGQTEAFF	TGCGCCAGCAGTGGACAGACTGAAGCTTTCTTT
TRBV6-5	TRBD1	few	TRBJ2-7	CASSPRTGGDEQYF	TGTGCCAGCAGTCCTCGGACAGGGGGCGACGAGCAGTACTTC
TRBV2	TRBD2	-	TRBJ2-3	CASSNNPSGLSTDTQYF	TGTGCCAGCAGTAACAACCCTAGCGGCCTTAGCACAGATACGCAGTATTTT
TRBV11-2	TRBD2	-	TRBJ2-7	CASSRGTSGPYEQYF	TGTGCCAGCAGCCGCGGGACTAGCGGCCCCTACGAGCAGTACTTC
TRBV6-5	-	-	TRBJ1-5	CASSINSNQPQHF	TGTGCCAGCAGTATCAATAGCAATCAGCCCCAGCATTTT
TRBV6-1	-	once	TRBJ1-2	CASSEQGRPMAGYTF	TGTGCCAGCAGTGAACAGGGGCGACCTATGGCCGGCTACACCTTC
TRBV19	-	-	TRBJ2-2	CASSIGGHIGELFF	TGTGCCAGTAGTATCGGCGGACACATAGGGGAGCTGTTTTTT
TRBV28	-	-	TRBJ2-7	CASTLGGPGSYEQYF	TGTGCCAGCACCCTCGGGGGACCCGGCTCCTACGAGCAGTACTTC
TRBV19	TRBD1	-	TRBJ2-7	CASSTLGTGGSYEQYF	TGTGCCAGTAGTACCCTCGGGACAGGGGGTTCCTACGAGCAGTACTTC
TRBV28	-	-	TRBJ2-2	CASSAGARGELFF	TGTGCCAGCAGTGCGGGGGCCCGGGGGGAGCTGTTTTTT
TRBV7-3	TRBD2	-	TRBJ2-3	CASSSSGGFTDTQYF	TGTGCCAGCAGCTCTAGCGGGGGGTTCACAGATACGCAGTATTTT
TRBV2	TRBD1	-	TRBJ2-7	CASSGGRRTGLSYEQYF	TGTGCCAGCAGTGGGGGGAGACGGACAGGACTTTCCTACGAGCAGTACTTC
TRBV9	TRBD1	once	TRBJ2-7	CASSAGQGSGQYF	TGTGCCAGCAGCGCAGGACAGGGTTCGGGGCAGTACTTC
TRBV15	-	-	TRBJ2-7	CATSRQTAYEQYF	TGTGCCACCAGCAGACAGACAGCGTACGAGCAGTACTTC
TRBV7-2	TRBD2	-	TRBJ2-3	CASSPTSGITDTQYF	TGTGCCAGCAGCCCGACTAGCGGGATCACAGATACGCAGTATTTT
TRBV6-4	TRBD2	-	TRBJ2-3	CASSASSGGVDTQYF	TGTGCCAGCAGTGCCTCTAGCGGGGGGGTAGATACGCAGTATTTT
TRBV10-3	TRBD1	-	TRBJ1-2	CAISESRTGGNYGYTF	TGTGCCATCAGTGAGTCCCGGACAGGGGGGAACTATGGCTACACCTTC
TRBV11-2	-	-	TRBJ2-1	CASSLVGSGSYNEQFF	TGTGCCAGCAGCTTAGTGGGCAGTGGCTCCTACAATGAGCAGTTCTTC
TRBV5-5	-	-	TRBJ2-2	CASSLGGGNRVNGELFF	TGTGCCAGCAGCTTGGGCGGGGGAAACAGGGTTAACGGGGAGCTGTTTTTT
TRBV30	-	-	TRBJ1-1	CAWSVSVNTEAFF	TGTGCCTGGAGTGTATCGGTGAACACTGAAGCTTTCTTT
TRBV7-3	-	-	TRBJ2-1	CASSPTGGWSSYNEQFF	TGTGCCAGCAGCCCCACTGGCGGGTGGAGCTCCTACAATGAGCAGTTCTTC
TRBV5-6	TRBD1	-	TRBJ2-5	CASSSQGARETQYF	TGTGCCAGCAGCTCACAGGGGGCTCGTGAGACCCAGTACTTC
TRBV4-2	TRBD2	-	TRBJ2-1	CASSHPGGPDGEQFF	TGTGCCAGCAGCCACCCGGGAGGGCCGGACGGTGAGCAGTTCTTC
TRBV5-4	TRBD1	-	TRBJ2-7	CASSQGQGFEQYF	TGTGCCAGCAGCCAGGGACAGGGGTTCGAGCAGTACTTC